This T cell receptor beta chain is drawn from a study of T cells expressing NK-cell markers. Study-wide background: Repertoires of TCR beta were obtained from T cells sorted as CD3+CD56+NKG2C+, CD3+CD56+NKG2C- and CD3+CD56-NKG2C+.

Germline CDR1 and CDR2: MNHNY and SVGAGI (reference sequence). The CDR3 totals 13 residues. Following a re-call of the 5' RACE reads, TCRdb has one entry per CDR3 protein and lacks DNA. This sample's clone table lists about 390,000 distinct CDR3 sequences. This chain links TRBV6-6 with TRBJ2-5; TCRdb designates TRBD1, a call that cannot be tested without DNA. The clonotype comes from a woman between 45 and 60 years old in good health. The specimen was blood T cells: a sorted CD56 or NKG2C T cell subset, CD4+ or CD8+ T cells, or bulk PBMC T cells (not recorded which). The CDR3 loop reads CASRSTGLQTQYF.